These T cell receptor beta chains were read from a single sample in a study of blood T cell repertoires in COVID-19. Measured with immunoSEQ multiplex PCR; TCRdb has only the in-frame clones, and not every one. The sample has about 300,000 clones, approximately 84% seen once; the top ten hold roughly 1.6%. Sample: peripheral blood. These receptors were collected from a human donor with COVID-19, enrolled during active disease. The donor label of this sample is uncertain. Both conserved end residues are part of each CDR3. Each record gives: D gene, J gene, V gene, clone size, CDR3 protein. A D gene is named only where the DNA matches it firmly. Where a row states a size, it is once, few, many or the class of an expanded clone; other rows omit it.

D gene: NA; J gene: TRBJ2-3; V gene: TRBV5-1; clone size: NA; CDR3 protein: CASSWVGDTDTQYF
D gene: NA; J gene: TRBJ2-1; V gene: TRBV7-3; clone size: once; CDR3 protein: CASSPYAGTYFF
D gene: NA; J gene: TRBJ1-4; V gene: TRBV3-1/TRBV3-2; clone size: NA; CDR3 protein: CASSPSGTSGEKLFF
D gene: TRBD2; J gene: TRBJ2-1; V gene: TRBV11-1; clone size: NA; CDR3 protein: CASRRETLFDEQFF
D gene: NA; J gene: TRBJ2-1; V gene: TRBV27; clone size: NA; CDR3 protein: CASSPPWRDEQFF
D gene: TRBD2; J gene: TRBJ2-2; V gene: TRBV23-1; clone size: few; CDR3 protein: CASSHPRLAGGIDTGELFF
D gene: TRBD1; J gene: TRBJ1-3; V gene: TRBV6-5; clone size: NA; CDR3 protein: CASTDRGSGNTIYF
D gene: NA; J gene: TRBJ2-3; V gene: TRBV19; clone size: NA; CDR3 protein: CASSNPSRGGTDTQYF
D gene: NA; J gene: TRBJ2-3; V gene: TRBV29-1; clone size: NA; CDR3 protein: CSVERTASTDTQYF
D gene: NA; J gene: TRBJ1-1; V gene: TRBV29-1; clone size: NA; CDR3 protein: CSAVQRNTEAFF
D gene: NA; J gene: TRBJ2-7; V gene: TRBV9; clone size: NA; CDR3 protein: CASSAGLPTYEQYF
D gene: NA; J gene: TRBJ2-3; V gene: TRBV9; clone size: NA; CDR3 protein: CASSVSPSTDTQYF
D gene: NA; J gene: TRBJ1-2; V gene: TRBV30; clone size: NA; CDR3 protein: CAWSRQASGGYTF
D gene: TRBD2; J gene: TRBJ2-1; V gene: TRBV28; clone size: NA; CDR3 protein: CASSSGRRGQFF
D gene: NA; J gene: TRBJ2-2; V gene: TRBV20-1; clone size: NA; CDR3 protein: CSASGFEADTNTGELFF
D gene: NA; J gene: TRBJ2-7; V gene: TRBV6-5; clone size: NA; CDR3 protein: CASSYGAGLTYEQYF
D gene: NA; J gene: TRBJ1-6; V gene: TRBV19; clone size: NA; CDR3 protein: CASSIVSGGAVDSPLHF
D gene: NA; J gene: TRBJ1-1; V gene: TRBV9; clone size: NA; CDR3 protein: CASSVGRNTEAFF
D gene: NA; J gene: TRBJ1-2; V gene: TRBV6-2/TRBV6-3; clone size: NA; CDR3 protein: CASSLTQSYGYTF
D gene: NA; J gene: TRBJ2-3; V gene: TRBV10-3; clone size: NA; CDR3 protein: CAISESPGRTTDTQYF
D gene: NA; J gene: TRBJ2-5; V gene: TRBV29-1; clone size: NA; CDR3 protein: CSVAGTYQETQYF
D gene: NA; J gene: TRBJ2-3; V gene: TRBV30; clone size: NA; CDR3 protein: CAWSVYGGGDTQYF
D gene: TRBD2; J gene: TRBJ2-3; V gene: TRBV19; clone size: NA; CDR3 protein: CASSIPSGNTDTQYF
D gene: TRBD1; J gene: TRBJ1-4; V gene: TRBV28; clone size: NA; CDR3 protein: CASSIGGVGPLSKLFF
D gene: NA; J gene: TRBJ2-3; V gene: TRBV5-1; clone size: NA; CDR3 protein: CASSLATSTDTQYF
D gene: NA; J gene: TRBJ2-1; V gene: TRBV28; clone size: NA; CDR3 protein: CASSLLRGGYNEQFF
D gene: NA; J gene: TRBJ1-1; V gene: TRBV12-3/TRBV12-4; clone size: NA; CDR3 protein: CASTQGRNTEAFF
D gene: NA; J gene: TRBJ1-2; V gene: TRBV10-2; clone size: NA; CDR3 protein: CASSGSPTGRGGYTF
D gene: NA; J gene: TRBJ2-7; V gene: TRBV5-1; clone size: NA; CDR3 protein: CASSLTAYEQYF
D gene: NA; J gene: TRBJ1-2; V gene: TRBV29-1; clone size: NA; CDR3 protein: CSVAWGDYGYTF
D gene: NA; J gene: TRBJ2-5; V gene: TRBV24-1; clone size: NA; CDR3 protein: CATSAQGQETQYF
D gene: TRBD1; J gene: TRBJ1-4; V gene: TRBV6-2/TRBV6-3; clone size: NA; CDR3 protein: CASSYSTWTGQPEKLFF
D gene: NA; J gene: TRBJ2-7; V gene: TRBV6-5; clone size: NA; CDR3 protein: CASRGAGSYEQYF
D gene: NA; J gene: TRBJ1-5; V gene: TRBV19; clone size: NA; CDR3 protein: CASSIRGGGSNQPQHF
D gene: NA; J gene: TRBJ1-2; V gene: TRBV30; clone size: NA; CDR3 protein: CAWSHRNYDYTF
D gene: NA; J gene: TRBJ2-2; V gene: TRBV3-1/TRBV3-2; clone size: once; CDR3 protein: CASSQLYLNTGELFF
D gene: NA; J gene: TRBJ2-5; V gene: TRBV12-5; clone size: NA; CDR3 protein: CASGPLIGSSQYF
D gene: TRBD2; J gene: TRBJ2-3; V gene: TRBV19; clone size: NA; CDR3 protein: CASTSRLAGPTDTQYF
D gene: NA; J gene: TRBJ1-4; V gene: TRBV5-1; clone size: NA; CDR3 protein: CASSLGEGSAYESRVF
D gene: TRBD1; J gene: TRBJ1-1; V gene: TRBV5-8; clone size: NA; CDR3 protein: CASSFRGRHTEAFF
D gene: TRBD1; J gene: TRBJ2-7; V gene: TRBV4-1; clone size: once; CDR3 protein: CASRDLTGGTYEQYF
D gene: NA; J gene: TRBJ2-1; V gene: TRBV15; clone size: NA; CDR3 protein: CATSRGPLGSYNEQFF
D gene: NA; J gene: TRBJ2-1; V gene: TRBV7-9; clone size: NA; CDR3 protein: CASSLSQAYNEQFF
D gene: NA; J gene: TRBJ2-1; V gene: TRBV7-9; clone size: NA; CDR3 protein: CASSSETWEVTEQFF
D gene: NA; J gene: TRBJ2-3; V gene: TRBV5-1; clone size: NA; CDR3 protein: CASSSTDFTQYF
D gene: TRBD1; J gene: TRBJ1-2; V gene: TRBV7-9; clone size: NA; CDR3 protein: CASSSDRADYGYTF
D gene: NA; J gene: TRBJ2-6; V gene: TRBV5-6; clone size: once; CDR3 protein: CASSLAGMRSGANVLTF
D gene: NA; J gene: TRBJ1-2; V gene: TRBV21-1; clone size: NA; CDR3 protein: CASKQTNYGYTF
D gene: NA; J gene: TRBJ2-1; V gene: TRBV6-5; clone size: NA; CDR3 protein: CASSPIVGGHNEQFF
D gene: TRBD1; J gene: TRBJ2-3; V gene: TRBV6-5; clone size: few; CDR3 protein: CASSTPGQATDTQYF
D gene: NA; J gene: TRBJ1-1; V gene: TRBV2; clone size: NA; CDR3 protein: CASIREEQTEAFF
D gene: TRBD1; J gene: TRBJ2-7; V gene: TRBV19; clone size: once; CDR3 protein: CASSIPGQLAYEQYF
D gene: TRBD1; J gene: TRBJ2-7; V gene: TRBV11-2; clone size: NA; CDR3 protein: CASSLEAGGFDEQYF
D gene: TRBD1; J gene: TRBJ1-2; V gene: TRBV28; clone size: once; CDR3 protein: CASSLAGQAGYGYTF
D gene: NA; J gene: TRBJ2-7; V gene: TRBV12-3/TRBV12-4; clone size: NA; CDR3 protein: CASSPSSYEQYF
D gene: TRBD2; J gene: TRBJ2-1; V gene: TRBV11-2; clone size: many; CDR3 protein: CASSTGFKREGYSYNEQFF
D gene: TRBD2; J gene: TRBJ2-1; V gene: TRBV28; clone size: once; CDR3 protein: CASSPGLANEQFF
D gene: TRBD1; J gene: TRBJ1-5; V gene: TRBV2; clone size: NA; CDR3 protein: CASSRDRGRSQPQHF
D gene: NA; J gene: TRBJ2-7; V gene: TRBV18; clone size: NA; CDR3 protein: CASSPSGSYEQYF
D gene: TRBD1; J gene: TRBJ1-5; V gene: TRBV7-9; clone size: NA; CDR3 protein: CASSYSGQGNQPQHF